This T cell receptor (beta chain) was captured in a study of identical twins. From germline, CDR1 is KGHDR and CDR2 SFDVKD. The CDR3 consists of 15 residues. V dropped 1 base and J dropped 1 base, with 9 bases sitting between them. This clonotype was counted a few times. TCRdb reprocessed the 5' RACE reads via MiXCR and lists one record per CDR3 protein. The data contain about 260,000 distinct CDR3 sequences, roughly 7% of them singletons. These data also featured in a second study, about yellow fever vaccine responses in identical twins.

The chain has TRBV24-1 and TRBJ2-5, with D possibly being TRBD1 or TRBD2 (5 bases each). This sequence originates from a woman aged 18-29 years in good health. Sequencing was done on a sample of memory (CD45RO+) T cells sorted from blood. DNA for the CDR3: TGTGCCACCAGTGATTTATCGGGGACCCAAGAGACCCAGTACTTC. This sequence encodes CATSDLSGTQETQYF.